This TCR beta chain comes out of a study of beta chain features in type 1 diabetes (dated by TCRdb to 2017 to 2018). About the investigation overall: Mean age, gender distribution, total cell number and subset yield were not different between patients and healthy donors. A total of 90 million to 130 million sorted cells were examined across all samples, and a strong correlation was observed between cell number per subset and RNA yield. The study compared the TCRB repertoires of sorted circulating CD4+ T cell subsets in recently diagnosed type 1 diabetes patients with those in matched healthy donors. Naive and central memory subsets were obtained from all 30 or so donors, but regulatory and stem cell-like memory subsets were isolated from only 8 patients and roughly eight healthy donors. Overall results and qualifications from the work: PCR might favor shorter templates, but patient and control samples were amplified and corrected together, so any skew would affect both groups equally. Naive, central memory and regulatory TCRB repertoires appeared more similar among patients than among healthy donors. Patients with type 1 diabetes made fewer insertions and deleted more nucleotides at VDJ recombination sites, implying thymic rearrangement abnormalities. Type 1 diabetes patients showed a moderate but significant shortening of TCRB CDR3 length in all four CD4+ subsets. Because cDNA rather than genomic DNA was sequenced, highly expressing activated cells could have been over-represented, although no difference in activation and CD3 levels was found between groups. Because small numbers of individuals were included in the HLA sub-analyses, any influence of HLA type on TCRB rearrangement was left unresolved.

The entire amount of isolated RNA was reverse transcribed using the High Capacity cDNA Reverse Transcription Kit, so the sequenced TCRB transcripts were expressed ones. Deep immunoSEQ sequencing was performed on naive, central memory and regulatory T cell samples, with an average of around 3.4 million total reads per sample. Sorted cells were lysed in RLT buffer, and RNA was extracted using DNase-treated RNeasy Micro or Mini kits according to cell number. To prevent cross-contamination, each cell subset was processed individually, whereas patient and healthy donor samples were processed jointly. The immunoSEQ multiplex PCR was used to amplify TCRB sequences from cDNA, generating 87-bp fragments that spanned the CDR3 region. The amplicons were sequenced using the Illumina HiSeq platform. Under the source paper's analysis protocol: PCR bias was computationally corrected using synthetic template baselines, reads within Hamming distance 2 were collapsed, and singletons that could not be merged were discarded. By aligning reads against IMGT, V, D and J genes, CDR3 length, and insertions or deletions at six rearrangement sites were assigned. Within each subset, clonotype counts were normalized to sorted cell number, and only after that were true diversity and Gini coefficients computed with the tcR R package. Repertoire sharing was quantified using the overlap coefficient calculated on TCRB nucleotide sequences. Out-of-frame TCRB sequences from naive cells were analyzed to stand in for the pre-selection repertoire. TCRdb retrieved this table from immuneACCESS and kept in-frame rearrangements only. Not all clones are present; in checked studies, unresolved V genes account for under half, and no reason is known for the remainder. V, J and clone size derive from that table, while D and trimming were established from the DNA sequence. This sample has around 310,000 clones in its table, and roughly 13% of those were observed once. The ten largest make up roughly 0.016% of the sample.

This clone appeared a few times. There is no known antigen for this receptor. Base-call qualities are not available, and no considerably larger clone is one nucleotide away. Based on the germline V gene, the CDR1 and CDR2 sequences are SGHTS and YDEGEE. V lost 0 bases and J lost 5 bases, and the count of bases not matched to a germline gene is 5. Including cysteine and phenylalanine, the CDR3 has 15 amino acids. CDR3 DNA is the only sequence kept; it has 45 bases, read in frame from the first base. A single peripheral blood draw of about 116 mL on average was collected from each donor into heparinised tubes. A BD FACSAria II was used to sort naive, central memory, regulatory and stem cell-like memory CD4+ T cells with a panel that included CD45RO, CCR7, CD25, CD127, CD95 and CD27. All sorted populations exceeded 98% purity. PBMCs were separated immediately by Lymphoprep density gradient centrifugation and were stained directly, without being cultured. So that batch effects would be minimized, each experiment stained and sorted samples in pairs, pairing one healthy donor with one patient.

The source material was naive CD4+ T cells from blood. In the paper's terms, the cell subset or site label means: true naive CD4+ T cells. This TCR came from a woman between 18 and 30 years old with type 1 diabetes. The rearranged chain carries TRBV5-8 and TRBJ2-5; 9 central bases correspond to TRBD2. The CDR3 protein: CASSLAAGGYETQYF. The DNA reads as follows: TGTGCCAGCAGCTTGGCCGCGGGAGGGTACGAGACCCAGTACTTC.